The 32 T cell receptor beta chains reported below all come from one sample, sequenced in a study of blood T cells in healthy people across ages. A second about 6 to 11 cycle PCR used barcoded and J-beta primers. One entry per CDR3 protein results from TCRdb running MiXCR on the 5' RACE reads. The sample lists over a million distinct CDR3 sequences; approximately 25% were seen once. The sample also formed part of further work on T cells of mothers and their children.

Sequenced input: blood. These receptors all come from a girl aged 2-10 years in good health.

This clonotype has only a few counts. This chain joins TRBV7-9 and TRBJ2-1; 13 bases map to TRBD2. The ends lost 5 bases at V and 7 bases at J; junction bases unmatched: 11. The germline gives CDR1 SEHNR, CDR2 FQNEAQ (reference sequence). The CDR3 runs to 17 residues. The CDR3 loop reads CASSTSLGLAGLNEQFF. The CDR3 DNA reads as TGTGCCAGCAGCACCTCGTTGGGACTAGCGGGATTAAATGAGCAGTTCTTC.

V is TRBV29-1 and J is TRBJ2-5; a weak D match, TRBD1 (5 bases). The J call could be wrong; TRBJ2-1 is a better fit for the DNA end. CDR1 and CDR2 (germline): SQVTM, ANQGSEA. This CDR3 contains 12 residues. In DNA form, the CDR3 reads TGCAGCGACCTGACAGCTTACAATGAGCAGTTCTTC. Its translation is CSDLTAYNEQFF.

The chain recombines TRBV4-2 with TRBJ2-5; TRBD1 agrees at 7 bases. V lost 1 base to trimming and J lost 11 bases; unmatched junction nucleotides: 16. The CDR3 extends over 16 amino acids. CDR1 LGHNA and CDR2 YNFKEQ come from the germline V gene. This chain's CDR3 is CASSQAASQPGGEQYF. The CDR3 coding sequence is TGTGCCAGCAGCCAAGCGGCTTCACAGCCAGGGGGAGAGCAGTACTTC.

The chain couples TRBV20-1 to TRBJ2-1; 10 nucleotides match TRBD2. The CDR3 contains 14 residues. Per the germline V gene, CDR1 is DFQATT and CDR2 is SNEGSKA (reference sequence). The V segment lost 5 bases and the J segment 5 bases; nucleotides outside the gene matches: 6. As DNA, the CDR3 is TGCAGTGCTCCAGGACTAGCGGTAAACAATGAGCAGTTCTTC. It yields the protein CSAPGLAVNNEQFF.

This clonotype turned up a few times. The chain links TRBV7-9 to TRBJ1-2; 8 bases match TRBD1. Trimming at V came to 1 base and at J to 12 bases, leaving 10 bases not matched to a gene. In germline, CDR1 is SEHNR, CDR2 FQNEAQ (reference sequence). This CDR3 region has 14 residues. CDR3 amino acids: CASSLEAQGEFDTF. The CDR3 DNA reads as TGTGCCAGCAGCTTAGAGGCACAGGGGGAATTTGACACCTTC.

The chain couples TRBV24-1 to TRBJ2-2; D ambiguous. CDR3 length: 16 residues. The germline CDR1 and CDR2 sequences are KGHDR and SFDVKD. Trimming removed 3 bases from V and 7 bases from J, with 17 bases in between. For the CDR3, the DNA is TGTGCCACCAGTGATAATAGGAAAGAGCTGGGCGGGGAGCTGTTTTTT. Its protein product is CATSDNRKELGGELFF.

This sequence joins TRBV7-2 and TRBJ2-1, with 7 bases fitting TRBD1. Germline V gives CDR1 SGHTA, CDR2 FQGNSA. CDR3 length: 14 amino acids. V dropped 5 bases and J dropped 6; count of bases not matched to a gene: 7. The CDR3 region is CASSPRDSFNEQFF. The CDR3 region has the DNA TGTGCCAGCAGCCCCCGGGACAGCTTCAATGAGCAGTTCTTC.

The genes are TRBV20-1 and TRBJ1-1; D is ambiguous. The CDR3 extends over 14 amino acids. Trimming shortened V by 4 bases and J by 0 bases, and 12 bases separated the two germline ends. Germline V lookup: CDR1 DFQATT, CDR2 SNEGSKA (reference sequence). DNA of the CDR3: TGCAGTGCTATAATGGGCGGATTGAACACTGAAGCTTTCTTT. Protein product: CSAIMGGLNTEAFF.

The table lists this clonotype with a few counts. The rearrangement links TRBV10-2 to TRBJ2-3; D might be TRBD1 (5 bases). The length of the CDR3 is 11 residues. In germline, CDR1 is WSHSY, CDR2 SAAADI. Here the CDR3 reads CGTIGVDTQYF. The CDR3 DNA sequence: TGCGGCACTATAGGGGTAGATACGCAGTATTTT.

The rearrangement uses TRBV10-3 and TRBJ1-4; D perhaps matches TRBD1 (5 bases). In germline, CDR1 is ENHRY, CDR2 SYGVKD. CDR3 length: 15 amino acids. V lost 3 bases and J lost 6, with 14 bases in between. The CDR3 nucleotides are TGTGCCATCAGTGACCCGGGGGGAGGAGATGAAAAACTGTTTTTT. It translates to CAISDPGGGDEKLFF.

The chain recombines TRBV7-6 with TRBJ1-1; no firm D call. The germline V gene encodes CDR1 SGHVS and CDR2 FNYEAQ. Trimming took off 1 base at V and 0 bases at J, with 9 bases between the two ends. The CDR3 extends over 15 amino acids. In DNA, the CDR3 is TGTGCCAGCAGCTTAGAAAGTGATATGAACACTGAAGCTTTCTTT. It yields the protein CASSLESDMNTEAFF.

The V gene is TRBV28, the J gene TRBJ2-5, with a tentative D call TRBD2 (5 bases). Trimming shortened V by 5 bases and J by 2 bases, and 9 bases separated the two germline ends. Per germline, CDR1 MDHEN and CDR2 SYDVKM. The CDR3 is 13 residues long. CDR3 bases: TGTGCCAGCAGTGAGGGCATGCAAGAGACCCAGTACTTC. The encoded protein is CASSEGMQETQYF.

This clonotype was counted between two and nine times. The V call is TRBV28, the J call TRBJ2-7; TRBD1 matches at 7 bases. Germline V gives CDR1 MDHEN, CDR2 SYDVKM. V was pared by 2 bases and J by 2 bases, with 3 bases of the junction left unmatched. The CDR3 covers 14 residues. The CDR3 DNA follows: TGTGCCAGCAGTTTACCGGGACAGACCTACGAGCAGTACTTC. Translation: CASSLPGQTYEQYF.

For this clonotype: Germline is not matched at one junction end, which may reflect a read error. This chain links TRBV5-1 with TRBJ2-7; TRBD1 might be the D (7 bases). From germline, CDR1 is SGHRS and CDR2 YFSETQ. CDR3 length equals 13 residues. CDR3 residues: CTSSLAGQYEQYF. The CDR3 bases are TGCACCAGCAGCTTGGCGGGACAGTACGAGCAGTACTTC.

This clonotype was seen repeatedly, ten times or more. The genes are TRBV28 and TRBJ2-7; TRBD2 matches 10 bases. Trimming at V came to 6 bases and at J to 2 bases, leaving 4 bases not matched to a gene. Germline-derived CDR1 and CDR2 are MDHEN and SYDVKM. This CDR3 has 14 amino acids. Here the CDR3 DNA reads TGTGCCAGCAGCCCAACTAGCGGGGCCTACGAGCAGTACTTC. Translation gives CASSPTSGAYEQYF.

The chain couples TRBV5-1 to TRBJ2-7; D possibly uses TRBD1 or TRBD2 (7 bases each). The length of the CDR3 is 15 residues. The germline gives CDR1 SGHRS, CDR2 YFSETQ. Trimming left V 0 bases short and J 7 bases short, with 17 bases between. CDR3 protein: CASSLEWEGAWEQYF. In DNA form, the CDR3 reads TGCGCCAGCAGCTTGGAATGGGAGGGGGCGTGGGAGCAGTACTTC.

This chain connects TRBV20-1 to TRBJ2-5; D possibly matches TRBD1 or TRBD2 (5 bases each). The CDR3 spans 15 residues. Germline CDR1 is DFQATT and CDR2 is SNEGSKA (reference sequence). Between the trimmed V and J ends, which lost 1 base and 3 bases, there was a span of 15 bases. CDR3 in amino acids: CSARGGTSSKETQYF. CDR3 bases: TGCAGTGCTAGAGGTGGGACGTCAAGCAAAGAGACCCAGTACTTC.

The chain joins TRBV29-1 to TRBJ1-1; the D gene is possibly TRBD1 (5 bases). CDR3 length: 16 residues. Germline lookup yields CDR1 SQVTM and CDR2 ANQGSEA. Trimming removed 5 bases from V and 4 bases from J, with 23 bases in between. This CDR3 reads CSVKGKRGGYVTEAFF. Written as DNA, the CDR3 is TGCAGCGTTAAGGGGAAACGGGGGGGGTATGTCACTGAAGCTTTCTTT.

This clonotype appeared a few times. The chain carries TRBV5-8 and TRBJ1-4; no clear D. V was clipped by 2 bases and J by 6 bases, with 11 bases between them. Germline V lookup: CDR1 SGHTS, CDR2 YDEGEE. There are 14 residues in the CDR3. The CDR3 is CASSFLQWDEKLFF. In DNA, the CDR3 is TGTGCCAGCAGCTTTTTACAGTGGGATGAAAAACTGTTTTTT.

The rearrangement uses TRBV7-2 and TRBJ2-5, with 16 positions matching TRBD2. The CDR3 consists of 18 residues. V trimming: 5 bases; J trimming: 2 bases; junction bases outside the gene matches: 8. Per germline, CDR1 SGHTA and CDR2 FQGNSA. The CDR3 is CASSTGLAGGIIQETQYF. CDR3 nucleotide sequence: TGTGCCAGCAGCACGGGACTAGCGGGGGGGATCATACAAGAGACCCAGTACTTC.

The CDR3 reads CATTGVRTDTQYF. DNA of the CDR3: TGTGCCACCACGGGAGTTCGAACAGATACGCAGTATTTT. This chain uses TRBV28 with TRBJ2-3; possible D gene TRBD2, 6 bases. V was cut by 10 bases and J by 3 bases, with 14 bases left in between. Germline V gives CDR1 MDHEN, CDR2 SYDVKM. This CDR3 comprises 13 residues.

The chain carries TRBV28 and TRBJ1-1; a weak D match, TRBD1 (5 bases). The germline V gene encodes CDR1 MDHEN and CDR2 SYDVKM. Trimming pared 6 bases from V and 0 bases from J, leaving 11 bases between. The CDR3 consists of 14 residues. CDR3 sequence reads: CASRRTSMNTEAFF. CDR3 DNA sequence: TGTGCCAGCAGAAGGACATCCATGAACACTGAAGCTTTCTTT.

This clonotype occurred a few times. The genes are TRBV28 and TRBJ1-1; 7 bases fit TRBD1. V shed 2 bases, J shed 7 bases, and the junction held 10 bases outside the gene matches. Looked up from germline, CDR1 is MDHEN and CDR2 is SYDVKM. The CDR3 covers 15 residues. The CDR3, as DNA: TGTGCCAGCAGTTTAGGGGTGGGACAGAGGGGTGAAGCTTTCTTT. It yields the protein CASSLGVGQRGEAFF.

The chain recombines TRBV18 with TRBJ1-1; a weak D match, TRBD1 (6 bases). Germline V gene sequence: CDR1 KGHSH, CDR2 LQKENI. The CDR3 runs 13 residues. V shed 6 bases and J shed 10 bases, with 18 bases lying between them. CDR3 amino acids: CASSEGDEQGAFF. The CDR3 DNA is TGTGCCAGCTCCGAGGGGGACGAACAGGGAGCTTTCTTT.

This clonotype showed up just a few times. The J gene is TRBJ2-1, the V gene TRBV5-1, with D unresolved. The CDR3 has 17 residues. Trimming removed 2 bases at V and 1 base at J, with 16 bases between. CDR1 and CDR2 from the germline V gene are SGHRS and YFSETQ. The DNA for the CDR3 is TGCGCCAGCAGCTTCGGACGGGTCGAGATTTCCTACAATGAGCAGTTCTTC. Translating gives CASSFGRVEISYNEQFF.

The chain combines TRBV7-8 with TRBJ2-1; weak D call: TRBD1 (5 bases). CDR1 and CDR2 (germline): SGHVS, FQNEAQ. This CDR3 is built from 14 residues. Trimming stripped 4 bases from V and 5 bases from J, with 12 bases between. The CDR3 region is CASSSHLGDNEQFF. CDR3 DNA: TGTGCCAGCAGCTCCCATCTAGGGGACAATGAGCAGTTCTTC.

The CDR3 sequence: CASSGSGSNYNEQFF. The DNA of the CDR3 is TGTGCCAGCAGCGGAAGCGGGAGTAACTACAATGAGCAGTTCTTC. The genes are TRBV9 and TRBJ2-1, with 8 nucleotides matching TRBD2. CDR1 is SGDLS and CDR2 is YYNGEE in the germline V gene. CDR3 length: 15 amino acids. The V segment lost 3 bases and the J segment 3 bases; nucleotides outside the gene matches: 5.

The rearrangement joins TRBV20-1 to TRBJ2-7, with 7 bases lining up with TRBD2. The junction had 23 bases not matched to a gene; V was cut back by 6 bases and J by 0 bases. From germline, CDR1 is DFQATT and CDR2 SNEGSKA (reference sequence). CDR3 size: 19 residues. The CDR3 loop reads CSAGGSREVFGEASYEQYF. CDR3 sequence (DNA): TGCAGTGCGGGCGGGAGCAGGGAGGTTTTCGGCGAGGCCTCCTACGAGCAGTACTTC.

About this clonotype: A clone one base away is much larger, so this may be a read error. The chain is built from TRBV10-3 and TRBJ1-2, with D maybe TRBD1 (5 bases). Germline CDR1 reads ENHRY; CDR2 reads SYGVKD. The CDR3 length is 15 residues. This CDR3 is CAVSPSTGTNYGYTF. The CDR3 bases are TGTGCCGTCAGTCCGAGCACAGGCACTAACTATGGCTACACCTTC.

DNA of the CDR3: TGTGCCAGTCGGACGGATTTCTTGGGGGAGACCCAGTACTTC. Translating gives CASRTDFLGETQYF. The chain has TRBV6-6 and TRBJ2-5; the D is unclear. V dropped 9 bases and J dropped 5 bases, with 19 bases sitting between them. Germline lookup yields CDR1 MNHNY and CDR2 SVGAGI (reference sequence). CDR3 length: 14 amino acids.

V is TRBV7-9 and J is TRBJ1-5; the D gene is possibly TRBD1 (5 bases). This CDR3 has 14 amino acids. V was shortened by 5 bases and J by 6 bases, with 14 bases between the two germline ends. Per the germline V gene, CDR1 is SEHNR and CDR2 is FQNEAQ (reference sequence). Here the CDR3 reads CASSPAGVTQPQHF. The CDR3 bases are TGTGCCAGCAGCCCTGCGGGGGTCACTCAGCCCCAGCATTTT. Full variable domain (missing parts from reference TRBV7-9 and TRBJ1-5): DTGVSQNPRHKITKRGQNVTFRCDPISEHNRLYWYRQTLGQGPEFLTYFQNEAQLEKSRLLSDRFSAERPKGSFSTLEIQRTEQGDSAMYLCASSPAGVTQPQHFGDGTRLSIL.

The chain is built from TRBV7-2 and TRBJ2-5; D is perhaps TRBD2 (6 bases). Germline V gene sequence: CDR1 SGHTA, CDR2 FQGNSA. Trimming stripped 6 bases from V and 11 bases from J, with 19 bases between. The CDR3 totals 13 residues. Here the CDR3 reads CASSPWTSGRQYF. The CDR3 nucleotides are TGTGCCAGCAGTCCATGGACCAGCGGGCGGCAGTACTTC.